This T cell receptor beta chain was sequenced during a study of T cell repertoires and Cas9 in healthy adults (dated by TCRdb to 2017 to 2018). In the study overall: Multi-effector potency, cytotoxicity and lineage determination within the CD4 and CD8 compartments were characterized for SpCas9-reactive T cells. The study looked at preexisting T cell immunity to the Streptococcus pyogenes Cas9 nuclease (SpCas9), which is used in CRISPR gene editing. Points the paper makes about the study in general: In vitro, SpCas9-reactive regulatory T cells were reported to reduce the proliferation and function of SpCas9-reactive effector T cells.

The germline V gene (reference sequence) yields GTSNPN for CDR1 and SVGIG for CDR2. The CDR3 covers 10 residues, taking in both the cysteine and the phenylalanine. The read is trimmed to its CDR3 DNA, 30 bases read in frame from base 1. Trimming takes 5 bases from V and 8 bases from J, and the germline ends sit 9 bases apart. In this sample, this clone turned up once. Its antigen remains undetermined. The sample holds no much larger clone one base away, and base qualities are not on file. Healthy humans served as the donors. Library generation was performed with the immunoSEQ multiplex PCR assay. TCRdb mirrors the immuneACCESS table, restricted to in-frame sequences. Some clones are absent from its copies; in checked studies, under half trace to an unresolved V gene, and the reason for the others is unknown. The sample table holds about 22,000 clones, of which roughly 89% were seen once. About 1.4% of the sample goes to the ten largest clones.

Sequencing was done on a sample of CD4+ effector T cells (CD127+, CD25-, CD137-, CD154-) from PBMCs; culture status not recorded. This chain joins TRBV30 to TRBJ1-1, with no confident D gene call. The sequence was collected from a human donor in good health. The nucleotide sequence reads TGTGCCTGGGTTGCGGGAGAAGCTTTCTTT. Its amino acids are CAWVAGEAFF.